The 19 T cell receptor beta chains below all came from one sample that was sequenced in a study of T cell clonality in common variable immunodeficiency. Study-level results: In common variable immunodeficiency, TCR beta chains reportedly carried fewer deletions and N-nucleotide insertions.

Some clones are missing from TCRdb's copy, which holds only in-frame ones; the method was immunoSEQ multiplex PCR. Recorded here are about 7,300 clones, none singletons. The antigens of these receptors remain unknown. Sequenced sample: peripheral blood mononuclear cells. The receptors stem from a human donor with common variable immunodeficiency.

Details on this clone: The CDR3 is cut off 3 residues early in the read; its end comes from the germline J gene. This chain uses TRBV5-1 with TRBJ2-7; the match to TRBD2 covers 7 bases. The V segment lost 4 bases and the J segment 1 base; nucleotides outside the gene matches: 8. Germline V CDR1 and CDR2: SGHRS, YFSETQ. CDR3 length equals 15 residues. This chain's CDR3 is CASSLSGISSYEQYF. CDR3 DNA, as far as it was read: TGCGCCAGCAGCCTAAGCGGGATATCGTCCTACGAG.

This clone came up many times. The read halts 3 residues ahead of the CDR3 end, with the missing end drawn from the germline J gene. The rearrangement uses TRBV27 and TRBJ1-4; 7 nucleotides line up with TRBD1. The CDR3 contains 16 residues. Germline V lookup: CDR1 MNHEY, CDR2 SMNVEV (reference sequence). V shed 6 bases, J shed 0 bases, and the junction held 7 bases outside the gene matches. The CDR3 spells CASRGTETATNEKLFF. Partial CDR3 DNA: TGTGCCAGCAGGGGGACAGAAACTGCAACTAATGAAAAA.

Ten or more counts support this clone. The CDR3 extends 3 residues past the end of the read, so its final part is completed from the germline J gene. The chain couples TRBV6-1 to TRBJ2-7; 10 bases match TRBD1. The trim removed 4 bases at V and 6 bases at J, leaving 9 bases unmatched. Germline CDR1 is MNHNS and CDR2 is SASEGT. The CDR3 sequence is 15 residues long. CDR3 protein: CASSGTGTGDAEQYF. Partial CDR3 DNA: TGTGCCAGCAGTGGTACCGGGACAGGGGATGCCGAG.

This clone has a handful of counts. The read is 3 residues too short to cover the CDR3 end, so that end is filled in from the germline J gene. This chain uses TRBV7-9 with TRBJ2-5; TRBD1 aligns across 7 bases. V lost 4 bases to trimming and J lost 6 bases; unmatched junction nucleotides: 11. This CDR3 region has 15 residues. Germline loops: CDR1 SEHNR, CDR2 FQNEAQ (reference sequence). The CDR3 reads CASSSSGQPRKTQYF. CDR3 DNA (partial): TGTGCCAGCAGCTCCTCGGGACAGCCCAGGAAGACC.

This clone ranks as medium-sized (0.01 to 0.1%). The read comes to an end 3 residues before the CDR3 does, leaving the germline J gene to fill in the end. V is TRBV9 and J is TRBJ2-2; 15 bases are shared with TRBD2. The germline CDR1 and CDR2 sequences are SGDLS and YYNGEE. Germline trimming cut 1 base from V and 9 bases from J; bases unmatched to any gene: 13. The CDR3 is made up of 19 amino acids. CDR3 region: CASSVSARTSGGGSRELFF. CDR3 bases read: TGTGCCAGCAGCGTATCCGCTAGGACTAGCGGGGGGGGTTCTAGGGAG.

By share, this clone ranks as medium-sized. The read terminates 3 residues before the CDR3 end, so the remaining end is supplied by the germline J gene. The chain joins TRBV6-2 or TRBV6-3 to TRBJ2-5, with 7 bases identical to TRBD1. The germline V gene encodes CDR1 MNHEY and CDR2 SVGEGT. There are 14 residues in the CDR3. V shed 6 bases, J shed 0 bases, and the junction held 4 bases outside the gene matches. Incomplete CDR3 DNA: TGTGCCAGCAGACAGACAGGGAACCAAGAGACC. It is translated as CASRQTGNQET. The CDR3 in its entirety is CASRQTGNQETQYF.

This clone was recorded many times. Read sequence stops 3 residues before the CDR3 end, and the germline J gene provides the missing end. The chain uses TRBV15 and TRBJ1-1, with TRBD1 matching over 8 bases. From germline, CDR1 is LNHNV and CDR2 YYDKDF (reference sequence). The CDR3 has 14 residues. The J segment lost 4 bases and the V segment lost 2 bases, leaving 3 bases of the junction unmatched. CDR3 DNA (partial): TGTGCCACCAGCAGACCACAGGGGGGCACTGAA. It is translated as CATSRPQGGTE. The full CDR3 sequence reads CATSRPQGGTEAFF.

This clone appeared many times. The read finishes 3 residues shy of the CDR3 end, and the germline J gene is used to complete it. The chain carries TRBV20-1 and TRBJ2-5, with 9 bases fitting TRBD1. The germline V gene has CDR1 DFQATT and CDR2 SNEGSKA (reference sequence). This CDR3 contains 15 residues. J gave up 5 bases and V 5 bases, and 12 bases lay outside the gene matches. CDR3 amino acids: CSADFINRGRETQYF. CDR3 DNA (partial): TGCAGTGCTGACTTCATAAACAGGGGGCGGGAGACC.

This clone was seen more than once but under ten times. The sequence runs out 3 residues before the end of the CDR3; the remainder is reconstructed from the germline J gene. The V gene is TRBV7-6, the J gene TRBJ2-1; D is possibly TRBD2 (6 bases). The CDR3 has 15 residues. The ends were cut back, 1 base at V and 9 bases at J, with 16 bases in the middle. The germline CDR1 and CDR2 sequences are SGHVS and FNYEAQ. CDR3 DNA (partial): TGTGCCAGCAGCTTAGAGACTAGAATAATGGGTGAG. Its protein is CASSLETRIMGE. The entire CDR3 is CASSLETRIMGEQFF.

To note about this clone: The read is 3 residues too short to cover the CDR3 end, so that end is filled in from the germline J gene. V gene TRBV7-9 combines with J gene TRBJ2-7, with D possibly TRBD1 on 5 matching bases. This CDR3 has 15 amino acids. Germline CDR1 and CDR2: SEHNR and FQNEAQ (reference sequence). With 5 bases removed from V and 1 base from J, the gap between germline ends came to 15 bases. The CDR3 loop is CASSTDRDESYEQYF. The sequenced CDR3 bases are TGTGCCAGCAGCACAGACAGAGATGAGTCCTACGAG.

This clone was seen a few times. The CDR3: CSARDPQGLNQPQHF. CDR3 DNA, as far as it was read: TGCAGTGCTAGAGATCCCCAGGGATTAAATCAGCCC. V usage is TRBV20-1 and J usage is TRBJ1-5; D is perhaps TRBD1 (5 bases). The read is 3 residues too short to cover the CDR3 end, so that end is filled in from the germline J gene. The CDR3 totals 15 residues. V was clipped by 0 bases and J by 4 bases, with 13 bases between them. Germline V gives CDR1 DFQATT, CDR2 SNEGSKA (reference sequence).

This clone was detected only a few times. The CDR3 end falls 3 residues outside the read, so it is completed with the germline J gene. This chain connects TRBV11-2 to TRBJ2-7, with a possible D match to TRBD1 (8 bases). The germline V gene encodes CDR1 SGHAT and CDR2 FQNNGV. CDR3 length: 15 amino acids. The V end lost 5 bases, the J end lost 2 bases, and 16 bases lay between the germline ends. The CDR3 DNA, read in part, is TGTGCCAGCAGCGGAAGCGGGACAGGTACCTACGAG. Its translation: CASSGSGTGTYE. The whole CDR3 region reads CASSGSGTGTYEQYF.

This clone qualifies as medium-sized. With the read ending 3 residues before the CDR3 end, the germline J gene is used to fill in that end. This chain joins TRBV30 and TRBJ1-3; TRBD1 matches 7 bases. The CDR3 is 15 amino acids. Germline CDR1 GTSNPN, CDR2 SVGIG (reference sequence). After removal of 1 base from V and 0 bases from J, the junction contained 3 bases not matched to a gene. CDR3 sequence reads: CAWSGDSDSGNTIYF. The covered CDR3 bases are TGTGCCTGGAGTGGGGACAGCGACTCTGGAAACACC.

This clone was seen repeatedly, ten times or more. The sequence runs out 3 residues before the end of the CDR3; the remainder is reconstructed from the germline J gene. The J gene is TRBJ2-1, the V gene TRBV5-1; the D is unclear. Deletions cut 4 bases from V and 7 bases from J, with 15 bases between. The CDR3 length is 14 residues. Looked up from germline, CDR1 is SGHRS and CDR2 is YFSETQ. Partial CDR3 DNA: TGCGCCAGCAGCCCGGGTGGCCAATTGAATGAG. It is translated as CASSPGGQLNE. The entire CDR3 protein reads CASSPGGQLNEQFF.

About this clone itself: Read sequence stops 3 residues before the CDR3 end, and the germline J gene provides the missing end. V gene TRBV18 combines with J gene TRBJ2-1; 10 bases match TRBD2. The CDR3 is 17 residues long. Germline values: CDR1 KGHSH, CDR2 LQKENI. The J segment lost 0 bases and the V segment lost 3 bases, leaving 5 bases of the junction unmatched. The CDR3 protein is CASSPSSGGSSYNEQFF. The covered CDR3 bases are TGTGCCAGCTCACCTTCTAGCGGGGGCAGCTCCTACAATGAG.

About this clone itself: The missing CDR3 end, 3 residues past where the read stops, is filled in from the germline J gene. The V and J genes are TRBV11-2 and TRBJ2-7; D uncertain. The CDR3 extends over 14 amino acids. V was cut by 3 bases and J by 0 bases, with 9 bases left in between. Germline CDR1 is SGHAT and CDR2 is FQNNGV. The CDR3 protein is CASSFQISSYEQYF. The part of the CDR3 DNA that was read is TGTGCCAGCAGCTTTCAGATAAGCTCCTACGAG.

This clone showed up just a few times. The read ends 3 residues early relative to the CDR3; the germline J gene fills the gap. The V and J genes are TRBV11-3 and TRBJ2-7, with 10 nucleotides matching TRBD2. Germline trimming cut 5 bases from V and 4 bases from J; bases unmatched to any gene: 5. CDR3 size: 14 residues. CDR1 and CDR2 (germline): SGHNT, YENEEA. CDR3 DNA, as far as it was read: TGTGCCAGCAGCAAGAGCGGGAGGGGTTACGAG. Translating it yields CASSKSGRGYE. The whole CDR3 sequence reads CASSKSGRGYEQYF.

The covered CDR3 bases are TGTGCCAGCAGTGACCGGGGGGATAGCATT. Protein sequence: CASSDRGDSI. The full CDR3 protein is CASSDRGDSIQYF. V gene TRBV6-1 combines with J gene TRBJ2-4; 7 bases map to TRBD2. The read gets to within 3 residues of the CDR3 end, and the germline J gene fills in the rest. After removal of 3 bases from V and 9 bases from J, the junction contained 5 bases not matched to a gene. This CDR3 has 13 residues. The germline CDR1 and CDR2 sequences are MNHNS and SASEGT.

This clone turned up a few times. The read finishes 3 residues shy of the CDR3 end, and the germline J gene is used to complete it. The chain uses TRBV18 and TRBJ1-4, with D possibly being TRBD1 (5 bases). Trimming took off 4 bases at V and 0 bases at J, with 9 bases between the two ends. The CDR3 has 15 residues. Germline loops: CDR1 KGHSH, CDR2 LQKENI. The CDR3 DNA, read in part, is TGTGCCAGCTCACGAGACAGCCCAACTAATGAAAAA. This codes for CASSRDSPTNEK. The entire CDR3 protein reads CASSRDSPTNEKLFF.